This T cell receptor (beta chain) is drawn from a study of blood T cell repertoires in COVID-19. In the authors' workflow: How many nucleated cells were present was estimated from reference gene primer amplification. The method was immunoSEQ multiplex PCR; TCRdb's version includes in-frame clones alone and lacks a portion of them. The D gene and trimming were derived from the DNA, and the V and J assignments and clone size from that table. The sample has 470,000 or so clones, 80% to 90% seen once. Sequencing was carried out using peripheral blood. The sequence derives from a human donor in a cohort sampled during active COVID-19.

CDR3 sequence (DNA): TGTGCCAGCAGCTTAGCGACGACTAGCGGAGCCCCCACCGGGACCCAGTACTTC. Its translation is CASSLATTSGAPTGTQYF. The rearrangement joins TRBV7-2 to TRBJ2-5; the match to TRBD2 covers 9 bases. Germline values: CDR1 SGHTA, CDR2 FQGNSA. Unmatched junction bases numbered 15, after V lost 0 bases and J lost 7 bases. This CDR3 is built from 18 residues.